A selection of T cell receptor beta chains follows, all from one sample in a study of identical twins. A single record per CDR3 protein comes from TCRdb applying MiXCR to the 5' RACE reads. Of about 470,000 distinct CDR3 sequences listed, roughly a quarter are singletons. This same sample was also taken into another study, of T cells expressing NK-cell markers.

The sequenced sample consisted of CD4+ T cells sorted from blood. The receptor set was obtained from a woman between 18 and 29 years old in good health. Both conserved end residues are trimmed from each CDR3. A D gene is named only where the DNA matches it firmly.

TRBJ2-1,TRBV7-2,13,NA,ASSLVGGVDGEQF
TRBJ2-1,TRBV20-1,16,TRBD2,SARGLTSGLSSYNEQF
TRBJ2-2,TRBV6-1,14,NA,ASRDSGGGNTGELF
TRBJ1-4,TRBV3-1,13,NA,ASSQGLEGTGKLF
TRBJ2-4,TRBV20-1,14,TRBD1,SARDRRQGGRNIQY
TRBJ2-7,TRBV25-1,11,TRBD1,ASGQAPSYEQY
TRBJ2-1,TRBV5-1,12,NA,ASSFGVSSNEQF
TRBJ1-2,TRBV2,11,TRBD1,ASAKGTGYGYT
TRBJ1-1,TRBV9,11,NA,ASSFGANAEAF
TRBJ2-3,TRBV5-1,11,NA,ASSRVALDTQY
TRBJ2-1,TRBV12-3/TRBV12-4,13,NA,ASSLGGGGNNEQF
TRBJ2-3,TRBV20-1,12,NA,SARDRGNVDTQY